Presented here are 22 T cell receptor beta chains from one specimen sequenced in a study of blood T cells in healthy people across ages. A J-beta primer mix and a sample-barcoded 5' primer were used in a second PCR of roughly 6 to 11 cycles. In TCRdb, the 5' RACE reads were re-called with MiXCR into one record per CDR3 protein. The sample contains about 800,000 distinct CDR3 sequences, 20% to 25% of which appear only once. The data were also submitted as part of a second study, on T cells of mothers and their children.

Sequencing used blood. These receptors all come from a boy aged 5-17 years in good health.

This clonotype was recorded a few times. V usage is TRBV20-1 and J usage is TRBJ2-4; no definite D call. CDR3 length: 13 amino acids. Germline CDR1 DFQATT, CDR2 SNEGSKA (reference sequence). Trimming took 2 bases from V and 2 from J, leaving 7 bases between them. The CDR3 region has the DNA TGCAGTGCTAGAACCGCTACCAAAAACATTCAGTACTTC. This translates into CSARTATKNIQYF.

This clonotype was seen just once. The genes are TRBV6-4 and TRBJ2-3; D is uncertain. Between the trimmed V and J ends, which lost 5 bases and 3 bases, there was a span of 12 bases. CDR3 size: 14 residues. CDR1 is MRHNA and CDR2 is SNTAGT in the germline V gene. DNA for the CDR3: TGTGCCAGCAGTATAGGCGGTAGTACAGATACGCAGTATTTT. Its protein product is CASSIGGSTDTQYF.

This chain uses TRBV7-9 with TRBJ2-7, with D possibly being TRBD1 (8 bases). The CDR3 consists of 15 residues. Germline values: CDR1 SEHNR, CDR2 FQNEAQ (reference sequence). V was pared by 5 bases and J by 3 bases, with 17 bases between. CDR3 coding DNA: TGTGCCAGCAGCCCCCGGACAGGGAGGGACTACGAGCAGTACTTC. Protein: CASSPRTGRDYEQYF.

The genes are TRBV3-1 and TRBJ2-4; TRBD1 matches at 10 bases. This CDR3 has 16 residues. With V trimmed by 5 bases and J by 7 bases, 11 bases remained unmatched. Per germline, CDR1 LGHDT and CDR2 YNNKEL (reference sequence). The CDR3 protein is CASSSPGTGDGNIQYF. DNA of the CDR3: TGTGCCAGCAGCTCGCCCGGGACAGGGGACGGGAACATTCAGTACTTC.

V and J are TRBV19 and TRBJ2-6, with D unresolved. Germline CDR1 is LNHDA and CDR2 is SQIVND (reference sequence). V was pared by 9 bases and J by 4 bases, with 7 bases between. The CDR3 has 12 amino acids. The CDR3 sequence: CASLDGANVLTF. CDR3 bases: TGTGCCAGCTTAGACGGGGCCAACGTCCTGACTTTC.

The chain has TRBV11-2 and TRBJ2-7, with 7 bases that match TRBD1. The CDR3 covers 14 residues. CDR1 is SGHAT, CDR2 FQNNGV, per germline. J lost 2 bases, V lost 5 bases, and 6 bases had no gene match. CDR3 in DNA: TGTGCCAGCAGCCGCTGGGACAGAACCTACGAGCAGTACTTC. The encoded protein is CASSRWDRTYEQYF.

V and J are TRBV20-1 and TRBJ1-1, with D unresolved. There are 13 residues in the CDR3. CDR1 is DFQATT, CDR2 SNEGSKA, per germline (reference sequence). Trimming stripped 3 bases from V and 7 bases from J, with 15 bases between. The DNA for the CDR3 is TGCAGTGCTAGCAAGGGAGCGGTGGTTGAAGCTTTCTTT. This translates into CSASKGAVVEAFF.

The CDR3 sequence: CASRSGTSGIYEQYF. The DNA for the CDR3 is TGTGCCAGCAGATCCGGGACTAGCGGGATCTACGAGCAGTACTTC. V is TRBV12-3 or TRBV12-4 and J is TRBJ2-7, with 13 positions matching TRBD2. The CDR3 spans 15 residues. V lost 6 bases to trimming and J lost 3 bases; unmatched junction nucleotides: 5.

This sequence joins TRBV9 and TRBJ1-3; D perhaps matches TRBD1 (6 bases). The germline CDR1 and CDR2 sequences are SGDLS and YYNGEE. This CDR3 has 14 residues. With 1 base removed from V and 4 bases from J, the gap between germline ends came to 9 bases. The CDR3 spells CASSVQGMGNTIYF. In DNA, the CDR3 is TGTGCCAGCAGCGTACAGGGGATGGGAAACACCATATATTTT. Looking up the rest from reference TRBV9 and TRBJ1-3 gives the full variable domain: DSGVTQTPKHLITATGQRVTLRCSPRSGDLSVYWYQQSLDQGLQFLIQYYNGEERAKGNILERFSAQQFPDLHSELNLSSLELGDSALYFCASSVQGMGNTIYFGEGSWLTVV.

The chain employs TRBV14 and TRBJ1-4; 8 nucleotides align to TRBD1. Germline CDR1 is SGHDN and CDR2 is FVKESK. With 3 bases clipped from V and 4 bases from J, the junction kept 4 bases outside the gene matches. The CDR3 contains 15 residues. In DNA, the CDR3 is TGTGCCAGCAGCCACGGCGACAGGGGTAATGAAAAACTGTTTTTT. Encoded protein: CASSHGDRGNEKLFF. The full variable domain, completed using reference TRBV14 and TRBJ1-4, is EAGVTQFPSHSVIEKGQTVTLRCDPISGHDNLYWYRRVMGKEIKFLLHFVKESKQDESGMPNNRFLAERTGGTYSTLKVQPAELEDSGVYFCASSHGDRGNEKLFFGSGTQLSVL.

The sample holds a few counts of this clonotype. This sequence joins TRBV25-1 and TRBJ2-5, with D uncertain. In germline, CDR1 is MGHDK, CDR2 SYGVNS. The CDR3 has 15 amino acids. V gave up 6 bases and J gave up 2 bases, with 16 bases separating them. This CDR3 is CASSLLHNTQETQYF. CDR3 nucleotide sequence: TGTGCCAGCAGCCTTCTACATAATACTCAAGAGACCCAGTACTTC.

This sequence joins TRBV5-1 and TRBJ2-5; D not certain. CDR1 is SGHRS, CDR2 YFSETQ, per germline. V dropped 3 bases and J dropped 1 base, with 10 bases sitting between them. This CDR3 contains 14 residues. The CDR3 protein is CASSSRGVQETQYF. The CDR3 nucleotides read TGCGCCAGCAGCTCTCGCGGTGTCCAAGAGACCCAGTACTTC.

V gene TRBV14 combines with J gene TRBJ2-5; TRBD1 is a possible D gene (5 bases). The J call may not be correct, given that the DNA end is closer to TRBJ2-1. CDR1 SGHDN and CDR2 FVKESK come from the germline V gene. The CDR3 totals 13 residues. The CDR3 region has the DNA TGTGCCAGCAGCCAAGTAAGGGGCGTTGAGCAGTTCTTC. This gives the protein CASSQVRGVEQFF.

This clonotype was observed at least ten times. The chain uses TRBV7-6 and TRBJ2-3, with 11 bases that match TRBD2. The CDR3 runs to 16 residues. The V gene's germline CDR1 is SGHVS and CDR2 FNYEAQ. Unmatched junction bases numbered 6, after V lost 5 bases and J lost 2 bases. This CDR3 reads CASSATSGGNTDTQYF. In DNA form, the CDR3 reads TGTGCCAGCAGCGCTACTAGCGGGGGAAACACAGATACGCAGTATTTT.

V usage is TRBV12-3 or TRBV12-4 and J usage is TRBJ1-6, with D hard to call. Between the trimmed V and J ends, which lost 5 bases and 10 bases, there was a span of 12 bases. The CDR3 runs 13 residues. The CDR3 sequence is CASSPGAPSPLHF. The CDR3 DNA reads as TGTGCCAGCAGTCCTGGAGCGCCATCACCCCTCCACTTT.

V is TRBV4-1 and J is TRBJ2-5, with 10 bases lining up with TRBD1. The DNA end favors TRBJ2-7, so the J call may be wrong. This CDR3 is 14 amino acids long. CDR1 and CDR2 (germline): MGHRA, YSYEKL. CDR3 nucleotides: TGCGCCAGCAGCCAAGGACAGGGGGCCAACGAGCAGTACTTC. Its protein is CASSQGQGANEQYF.

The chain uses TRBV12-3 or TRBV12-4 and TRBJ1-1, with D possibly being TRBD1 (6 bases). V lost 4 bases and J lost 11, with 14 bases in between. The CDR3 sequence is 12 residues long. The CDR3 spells CASSSYRDEAFF. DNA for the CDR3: TGTGCCAGCAGTTCATACAGGGATGAGGCTTTCTTT.

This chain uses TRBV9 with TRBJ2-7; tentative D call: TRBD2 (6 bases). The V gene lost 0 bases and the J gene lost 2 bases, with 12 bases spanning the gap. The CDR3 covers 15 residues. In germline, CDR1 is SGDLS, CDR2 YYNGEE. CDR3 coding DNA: TGTGCCAGCAGCGTAGCTGGGACTGGAGCCTACGAGCAGTACTTC. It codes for CASSVAGTGAYEQYF.

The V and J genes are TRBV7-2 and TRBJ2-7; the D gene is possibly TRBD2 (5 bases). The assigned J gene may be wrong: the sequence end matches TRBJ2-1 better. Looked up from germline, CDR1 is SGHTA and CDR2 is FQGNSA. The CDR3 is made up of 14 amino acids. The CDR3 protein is CASSLGGGRVGQFF. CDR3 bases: TGTGCCAGCAGCTTAGGTGGAGGCCGGGTGGGGCAGTTCTTC.

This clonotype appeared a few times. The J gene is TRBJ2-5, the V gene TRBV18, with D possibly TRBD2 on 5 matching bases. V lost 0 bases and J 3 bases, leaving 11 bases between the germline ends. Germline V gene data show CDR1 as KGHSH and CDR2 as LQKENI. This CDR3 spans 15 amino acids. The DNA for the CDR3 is TGTGCCAGCTCACCACCGTTGGCGAGGGAAGAGACCCAGTACTTC. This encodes CASSPPLAREETQYF.

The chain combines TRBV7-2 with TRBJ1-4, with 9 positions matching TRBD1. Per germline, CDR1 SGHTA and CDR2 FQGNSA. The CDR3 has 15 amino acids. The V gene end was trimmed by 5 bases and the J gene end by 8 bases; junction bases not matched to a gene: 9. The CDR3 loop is CASSPRQGDSEKLFF. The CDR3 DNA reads TGTGCCAGCAGCCCCCGACAGGGGGATTCCGAAAAACTGTTTTTT.

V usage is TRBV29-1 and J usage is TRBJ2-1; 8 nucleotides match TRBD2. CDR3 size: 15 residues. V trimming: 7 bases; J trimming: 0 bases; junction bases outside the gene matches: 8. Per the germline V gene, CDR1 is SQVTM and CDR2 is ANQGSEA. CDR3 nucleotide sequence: TGCAGCGCCGTACTAGCGGATAGCTCCTACAATGAGCAGTTCTTC. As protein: CSAVLADSSYNEQFF.